The sequence of this T cell receptor beta chain was determined in a study of shared clonotypes between healthy human individuals. Naive CD8 cells, CD45RO-negative and positively selected for CCR7, excluded terminally differentiated effector memory CD45RA+ cells. All the donors were Caucasian adults who lived in Nashville, Tennessee. Clones were read by immunoSEQ multiplex PCR, and TCRdb kept only the in-frame ones, dropping some. The sample contains about 870,000 clones, roughly 92% of which appear only once. With V trimmed by 7 bases and J by 2 bases, 9 bases remained unmatched. The CDR3 contains 14 residues. Germline V gene data show CDR1 as SQVTM and CDR2 as ANQGSEA. Worth noting for this clone: Its target is not known.

Study-level results: The four-donor shared clonotypes exceeded non-shared clonotypes in generation probability, with non-shared ones scoring lower.

The gene calls are TRBV29-1 and TRBJ2-7, with 9 nucleotides matching TRBD2. The clonotype originates from a young man in good health. Sequencing was performed on naive CD8+ T cells sorted from blood. CDR3 DNA: TGCAGCGCCCAGCGGCGGGAGGGCCCCTACGAGCAGTACTTC. This encodes CSAQRREGPYEQYF.